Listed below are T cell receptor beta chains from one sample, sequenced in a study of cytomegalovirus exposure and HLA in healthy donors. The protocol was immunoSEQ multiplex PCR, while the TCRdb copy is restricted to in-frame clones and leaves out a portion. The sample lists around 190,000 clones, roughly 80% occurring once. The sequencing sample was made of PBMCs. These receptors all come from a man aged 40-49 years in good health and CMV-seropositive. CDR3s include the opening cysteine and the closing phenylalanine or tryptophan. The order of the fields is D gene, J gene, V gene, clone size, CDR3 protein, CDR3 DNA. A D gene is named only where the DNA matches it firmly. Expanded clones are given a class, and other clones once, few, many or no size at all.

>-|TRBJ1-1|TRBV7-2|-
CASSLGLQNTEAFF
TGTGCCAGCAGCTTGGGCCTCCAGAACACTGAAGCTTTCTTT
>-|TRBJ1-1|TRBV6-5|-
CASSREGGVGTEAFF
TGTGCCAGCAGTAGAGAAGGAGGGGTGGGGACTGAAGCTTTCTTT
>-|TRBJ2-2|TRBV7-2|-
CASSLTGRTGELFF
TGTGCCAGCAGCTTAACGGGGAGGACCGGGGAGCTGTTTTTT
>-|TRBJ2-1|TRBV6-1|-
CASSEGIHDYFYEQFF
TGTGCCAGCAGTGAAGGAATTCATGACTATTTTTATGAGCAGTTCTTC
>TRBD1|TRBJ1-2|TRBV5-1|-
CASSSPRQGKIGGYTF
TGCGCCAGCAGCTCCCCCCGACAGGGGAAAATCGGGGGCTACACCTTC
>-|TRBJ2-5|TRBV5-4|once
CASSPISQGETQYF
TGTGCCAGCAGCCCCATCAGTCAGGGGGAGACCCAGTACTTC
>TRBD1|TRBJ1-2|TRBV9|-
CASSTTGGGYTF
TGTGCCAGCAGCACTACAGGGGGTGGCTACACCTTC
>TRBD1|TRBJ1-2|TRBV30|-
CACAPGQGSHGYTF
TGTGCCTGCGCTCCGGGACAGGGGTCCCATGGCTACACCTTC
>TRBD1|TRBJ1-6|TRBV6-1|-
CATWDREVSPLHF
TGTGCCACGTGGGACAGGGAAGTTTCACCCCTCCACTTT
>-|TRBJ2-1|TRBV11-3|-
CASSRDSILGEQFF
TGTGCCAGCAGCCGGGACTCGATCTTGGGTGAGCAGTTCTTC
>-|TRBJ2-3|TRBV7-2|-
CASSLAGAGASTDTQYF
TGTGCCAGCAGCTTAGCGGGGGCGGGGGCGTCCACAGATACGCAGTATTTT
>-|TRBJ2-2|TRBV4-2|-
CASSHARGLAIEGGELFF
TGTGCCAGCAGCCATGCCCGCGGGCTAGCCATTGAGGGCGGGGAGCTGTTTTTT
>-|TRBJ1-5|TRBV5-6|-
CASSLGGRAYQPQHF
TGTGCCAGCAGCTTGGGAGGCAGGGCCTATCAGCCCCAGCATTTT